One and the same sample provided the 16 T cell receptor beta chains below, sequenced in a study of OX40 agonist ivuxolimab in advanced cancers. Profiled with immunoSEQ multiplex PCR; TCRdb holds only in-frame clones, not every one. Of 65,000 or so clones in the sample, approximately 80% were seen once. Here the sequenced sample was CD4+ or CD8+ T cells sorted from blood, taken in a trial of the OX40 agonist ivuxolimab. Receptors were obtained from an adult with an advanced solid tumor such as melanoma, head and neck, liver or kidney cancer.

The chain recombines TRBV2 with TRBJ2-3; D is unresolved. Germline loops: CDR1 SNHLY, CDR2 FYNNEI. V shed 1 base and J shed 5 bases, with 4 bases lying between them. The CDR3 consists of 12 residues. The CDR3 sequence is CASSEGGDTQYF. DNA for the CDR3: TGTGCCAGCAGTGAAGGTGGAGATACGCAGTATTTT.

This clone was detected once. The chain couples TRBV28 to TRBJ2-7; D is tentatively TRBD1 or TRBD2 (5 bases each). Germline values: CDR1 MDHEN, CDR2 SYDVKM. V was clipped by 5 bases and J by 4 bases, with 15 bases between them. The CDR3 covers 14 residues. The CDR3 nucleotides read TGTGCCAGCAGTATGGGACCTGTGATGTACGAGCAGTACTTC. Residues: CASSMGPVMYEQYF.

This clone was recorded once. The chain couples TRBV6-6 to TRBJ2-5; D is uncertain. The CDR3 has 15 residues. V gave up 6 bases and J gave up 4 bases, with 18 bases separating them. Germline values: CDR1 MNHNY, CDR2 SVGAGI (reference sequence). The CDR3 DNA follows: TGTGCCAGCAGATACCTAGACCTTTCTGGAGAGACCCAGTACTTC. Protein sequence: CASRYLDLSGETQYF.

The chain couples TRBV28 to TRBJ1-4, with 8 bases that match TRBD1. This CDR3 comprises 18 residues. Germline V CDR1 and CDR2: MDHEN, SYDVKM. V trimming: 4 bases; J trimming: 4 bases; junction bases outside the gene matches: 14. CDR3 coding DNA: TGTGCCAGCAGTTCAATCTACGACCTGGGACAGGATAATGAAAAACTGTTTTTT. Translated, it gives CASSSIYDLGQDNEKLFF.

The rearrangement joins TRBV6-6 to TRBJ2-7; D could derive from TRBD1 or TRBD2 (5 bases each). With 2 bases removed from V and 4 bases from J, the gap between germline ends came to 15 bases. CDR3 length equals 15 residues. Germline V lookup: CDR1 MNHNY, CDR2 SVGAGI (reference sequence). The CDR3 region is CASSYAGSEGYEQYF. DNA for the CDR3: TGTGCCAGCAGTTACGCGGGCTCCGAGGGGTACGAGCAGTACTTC.

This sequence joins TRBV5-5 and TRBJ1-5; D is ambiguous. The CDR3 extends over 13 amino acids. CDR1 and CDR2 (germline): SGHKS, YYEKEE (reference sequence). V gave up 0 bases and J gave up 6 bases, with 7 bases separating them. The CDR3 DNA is TGTGCCAGCAGCTTGGCTTGGACTCAGCCCCAGCATTTT. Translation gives CASSLAWTQPQHF.

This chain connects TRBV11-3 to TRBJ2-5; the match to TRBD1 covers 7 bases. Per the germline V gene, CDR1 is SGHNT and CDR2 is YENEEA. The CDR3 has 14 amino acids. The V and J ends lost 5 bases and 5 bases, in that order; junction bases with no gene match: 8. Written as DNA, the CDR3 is TGTGCCAGCAGCCCGGACAGGAATTGGGAGACCCAGTACTTC. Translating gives CASSPDRNWETQYF.

The CDR3 sequence is CASSEGMVTTDTQYF. CDR3 bases: TGTGCCAGCAGTGAAGGGATGGTAACCACAGATACGCAGTATTTT. The chain is built from TRBV6-1 and TRBJ2-3; no definite D call. Trimming took 1 base from V and 2 from J, leaving 10 bases between them. The CDR3 sequence is 15 residues long. Germline V gene data show CDR1 as MNHNS and CDR2 as SASEGT.

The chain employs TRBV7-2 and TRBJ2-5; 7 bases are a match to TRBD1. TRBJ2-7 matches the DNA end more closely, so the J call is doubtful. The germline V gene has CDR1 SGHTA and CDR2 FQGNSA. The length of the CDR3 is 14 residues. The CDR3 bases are TGTGCCAGCAGCTTAGGGGACAGACCCTACGAGCAGTACTTC. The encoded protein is CASSLGDRPYEQYF.

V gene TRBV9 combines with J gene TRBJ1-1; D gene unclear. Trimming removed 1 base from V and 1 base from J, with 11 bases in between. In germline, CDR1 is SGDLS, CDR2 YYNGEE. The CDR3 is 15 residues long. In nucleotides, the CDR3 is TGTGCCAGCAGCGTATACGGGCTGGGGAACACTGAAGCTTTCTTT. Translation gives CASSVYGLGNTEAFF.

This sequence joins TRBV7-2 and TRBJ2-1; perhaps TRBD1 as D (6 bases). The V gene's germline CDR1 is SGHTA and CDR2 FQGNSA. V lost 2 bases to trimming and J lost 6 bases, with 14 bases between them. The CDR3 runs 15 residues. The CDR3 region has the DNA TGTGCCAGCAGCTTACAGGGGAGCAGTACCAATGAGCAGTTCTTC. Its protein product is CASSLQGSSTNEQFF.

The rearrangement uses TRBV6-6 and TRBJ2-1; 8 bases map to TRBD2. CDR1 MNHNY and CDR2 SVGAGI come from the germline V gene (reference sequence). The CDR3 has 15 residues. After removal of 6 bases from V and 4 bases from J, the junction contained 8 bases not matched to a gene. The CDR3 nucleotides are TGTGCCAGCAGACCGTCTAGCGGGTCATACAATGAGCAGTTCTTC. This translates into CASRPSSGSYNEQFF.

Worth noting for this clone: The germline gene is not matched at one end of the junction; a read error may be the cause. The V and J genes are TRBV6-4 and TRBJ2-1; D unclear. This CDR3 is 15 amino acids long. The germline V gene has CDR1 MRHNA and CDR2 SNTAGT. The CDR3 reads CASSEEPLSFNEQFF. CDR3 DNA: TGTGCCAGCAGTGAGGAGCCCCTGTCCTTCAATGAGCAGTTCTTC.

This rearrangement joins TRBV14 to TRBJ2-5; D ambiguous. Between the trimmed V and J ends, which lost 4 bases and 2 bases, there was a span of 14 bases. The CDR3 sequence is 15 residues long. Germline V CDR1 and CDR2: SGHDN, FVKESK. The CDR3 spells CASSPTHSFQETQYF. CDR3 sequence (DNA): TGTGCCAGCAGCCCGACCCATTCCTTTCAAGAGACCCAGTACTTC.

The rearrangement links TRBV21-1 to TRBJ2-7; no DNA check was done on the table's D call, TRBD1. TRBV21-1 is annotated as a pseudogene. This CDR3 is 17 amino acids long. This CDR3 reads CASSKKRRTGGKYEQYF. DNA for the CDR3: TGTGCCAGCAGCAAAAAAAGGAGGACAGGGGGCAAATACGAGCAGTACTTC.

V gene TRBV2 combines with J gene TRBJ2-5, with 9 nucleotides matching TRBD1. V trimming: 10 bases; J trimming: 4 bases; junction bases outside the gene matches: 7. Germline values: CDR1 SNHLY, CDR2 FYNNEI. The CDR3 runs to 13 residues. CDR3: CATLDRGGETQYF. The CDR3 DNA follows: TGTGCCACCTTGGACAGGGGAGGAGAGACCCAGTACTTC. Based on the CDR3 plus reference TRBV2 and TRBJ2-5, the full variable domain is EPEVTQTPSHQVTQMGQEVILRCVPISNHLYFYWYRQILGQKVEFLVSFYNNEISEKSEIFDDQFSVERPDGSNFTLKIRSTKLEDSAMYFCATLDRGGETQYFGPGTRLLVL.